The rows below give T cell receptor beta chains drawn from one sample of a study of regulatory T cells in long-lasting Graves disease. Each CDR3 protein gets one entry after TCRdb re-called the multiplex PCR reads with MiXCR. The table lists a few hundred thousand distinct CDR3 sequences, approximately 22% of them singletons. Sample: peripheral blood mononuclear cells (PBMCs), taken when the disease was refractory, from a patient treated with antithyroid drugs. Source of these receptors: a female donor with Graves disease. Each CDR3 is given with its conserved first and last residue. D genes are given only for firm matches. Rows may omit the clone size; those that give it use once, few, many or a size class.

>.|TRBJ2-1|.|TRBV11-3
CASSLGPTSYNEQFF
TGTGCCAGCAGCTTGGGCCCAACCTCCTACAATGAGCAGTTCTTC
>.|TRBJ1-2|.|TRBV30
CALQREGGYTF
TGTGCCCTCCAGAGGGAGGGTGGCTACACCTTC
>.|TRBJ2-5|many|TRBV2
CASRVSAVQETQYF
TGTGCCAGCAGGGTCTCGGCCGTCCAAGAGACCCAGTACTTC
>TRBD2|TRBJ2-1|.|TRBV12-3/TRBV12-4
CASSSGTSSHNEQFF
TGTGCCAGCAGTTCGGGGACTAGTTCCCACAATGAGCAGTTCTTC
>.|TRBJ1-1|many|TRBV15
CATSRKSRGYGEAFF
TGTGCCACCAGCAGAAAAAGCAGGGGTTATGGTGAAGCTTTCTTT
>.|TRBJ2-1|.|TRBV6-2/TRBV6-3
CASKEGESYYNEQFF
TGTGCCAGCAAAGAGGGGGAGAGCTATTACAATGAGCAGTTCTTC
>.|TRBJ1-2|many|TRBV27
CASSFRHDYGYTF
TGTGCCAGCAGTTTCCGACACGACTATGGCTACACCTTC
>TRBD2|TRBJ2-1|.|TRBV7-9
CASSTLRGRAGVRNEQFF
TGTGCCAGCAGCACCCTCCGCGGGAGGGCGGGAGTCCGCAATGAGCAGTTCTTC
>.|TRBJ2-4|few|TRBV19
CASSISRENIQYF
TGTGCCAGTAGTATCAGCAGGGAGAACATTCAGTACTTC
>TRBD2|TRBJ2-5|many|TRBV28
CASRTPSGRGETQYF
TGTGCCAGCAGAACTCCTAGCGGGAGGGGGGAGACCCAGTACTTC
>TRBD2|TRBJ2-1|.|TRBV7-9
CASSLPGLASSYNEQFF
TGTGCCAGCAGCTTACCGGGACTAGCGTCATCCTACAATGAGCAGTTCTTC
>TRBD1|TRBJ2-4|many|TRBV28
CASSLRTGAKNIQYF
TGTGCCAGCAGTTTAAGGACAGGAGCCAAAAACATTCAGTACTTC
>TRBD1|TRBJ1-3|few|TRBV28
CASSLDRGTGNTIYF
TGTGCCAGCAGTCTGGACAGGGGAACTGGAAACACCATATATTTT
>.|TRBJ1-1|many|TRBV10-3
CAISDKGLITEAFF
TGTGCCATCAGTGATAAAGGACTAATCACTGAAGCTTTCTTT
>.|TRBJ2-6|many|TRBV20-1
CSARPGSGANVLTF
TGCAGTGCTAGACCGGGGTCCGGGGCCAACGTCCTGACTTTC
>TRBD2|TRBJ2-2|many|TRBV5-1
CASSSRLAGGHGELFF
TGCGCCAGCAGCTCCCGACTAGCGGGAGGGCACGGGGAGCTGTTTTTT
>.|TRBJ1-5|.|TRBV19
CASSSDQGLISAQHF
TGTGCCAGTAGTTCAGACCAGGGACTGATATCAGCCCAGCATTTT
>TRBD1|TRBJ2-2|.|TRBV7-3
CASSLGTGSDGELFF
TGTGCCAGCAGTTTAGGGACAGGGTCCGACGGGGAGCTGTTTTTT
>.|TRBJ1-1|.|TRBV11-2
CASTPGGGTEAFF
TGTGCCAGCACCCCGGGAGGCGGGACTGAAGCTTTCTTT
>.|TRBJ1-4|.|TRBV7-2
CASSLDSVTNEKLFF
TGTGCCAGCAGCTTGGACAGTGTGACTAATGAAAAACTGTTTTTT